This entry is about one T cell receptor (beta chain). What this receptor recognizes is not known. Base quality data are lacking; no much larger clone is found one base away. The data belong to a study of blood T cell repertoires in COVID-19 (dated by TCRdb to the early 2020s). About the investigation overall: The collaborator samples originated in the United States, Italy and Spain and spanned the acute and convalescent phases of COVID-19. Where available, HLA class I and class II types were obtained from metadata supplied by the sample provider rather than from assay-based typing. The samples were drawn from two sources: the first 160 participants of the ongoing ImmuneRACE study, and 1,000 to 1,500 subjects contributed by 6 global collaborators. Subjects who had been exposed to COVID-19, were actively infected with it, or had recovered from it provided the deeply sampled blood TCRbeta repertoires that made up the dataset. A de-identified subject ID, COVID-19 status, age in years and sex were almost always included in the sample metadata. A freely available public database, intended as a resource for researchers studying the immune response to SARS-CoV-2, is where the repertoires were released. The material from the prospective study consisted of cDNA or gDNA derived from T cells, B-cell-depleted T cells, or PBMCs.

Whole blood was collected in K2EDTA tubes by collaborating institutions according to the institutions' own protocols. For TCRbeta analysis, collaborator samples were shipped as frozen whole blood, as isolated PBMCs, or as DNA extracted from either sample type. TCRbeta CDR3 regions were amplified from genomic DNA using the immunoSEQ Assay, a bias-controlled multiplex PCR. The published analysis was carried out like this. The number of nucleated cells in each sample was estimated from the amplification of reference gene primers within the assay. To quantify the absolute abundance of each unique TCRbeta CDR3 rearrangement, sequence reads were collapsed and filtered. For each sample, productive Simpson clonality was calculated as the square root of Simpson's diversity index across productive rearrangements. TCRdb re-hosts the immuneACCESS table, in-frame sequences only. Its copies lack some clones; in the studies checked, an unresolved V gene accounts for under half of them, and the cause for the rest is not known. V and J calls and clone size come straight from that table; D and trimming were deduced from the DNA. The sample table lists 150,000 or so clones, roughly four fifths of them with a count of one. The ten top clones hold roughly a tenth of the sample.

Overall results and qualifications from the work: The amount of clinical and demographic metadata varied by source and participant and was provided uncurated.

The germline V end is reduced by 7 bases and the J end by 2 bases; junction bases left unmatched: 8. The germline V gene sets CDR1 to MNHEY and CDR2 to SVGAGI. The CDR3 spans 15 residues, from the cysteine through the phenylalanine. The only DNA kept is the CDR3, 45 bases in frame from the first base. The receptor's source is a human donor in a cohort sampled during active COVID-19. The rearrangement joined TRBV6-5 to TRBJ2-3; 8 junctional bases match TRBD1. The sequenced material came from peripheral blood. The DNA reads TGTGCCAGCATGCCGGGGACAGGTACCACAGATACGCAGTATTTT. It specifies CASMPGTGTTDTQYF.